A single T cell receptor (beta chain) is shown here with its context. This clone appeared once. Its antigen has not been determined. Qualities for individual bases were not recorded, and no much larger clone is one base off. The source of the sample is a study of shared clonotypes between healthy human individuals (TCRdb year 2020). At the level of the whole study: A couple of women and a few men aged 18 to 49 years were included in the cohort. For each donor, CD4 naive and CD4 memory were each run on three plates, CD8 naive on two plates, and CD8 memory on one plate. Per donor, leukapheresis produced somewhere between about 0.94 and 9.5 billion PBMCs. Libraries were prepared and TCR repertoires were sequenced by different laboratories using diverse techniques, in order to increase sequencing depth and limit assay-specific biases. Blood TCR repertoires of five healthy adults were deeply sequenced to estimate repertoire size and the extent of clonotype sharing between individuals. What the research found in general, with its limitations: Larger estimated clonotype richness was generally found for naive subsets than for memory subsets. Even with the large sequencing depth, rarefaction of the sorted-subset datasets indicated that sequencing was incomplete. Pairwise subsampling led to the expectation that sequencing depth would affect the degree of clonotype sharing among donors. Only blood was sampled, and tissue TCR repertoires likely differ from those in blood. Because the study included a small number of donors, the genetic and exposure-history diversity represented was limited. Compared with non-shared clonotypes, the clonotypes found in all four sorted-subset donors had higher generation probabilities. Sharing across four donors was observed for approximately 5% of naive CD4, 3.5% of naive CD8, roughly 2.4% of memory CD4, and roughly 0.4% of memory CD8 clonotypes.

Donors were healthy HIV-negative adults with no recently reported acute infections or vaccinations. Only Caucasian adults living in Nashville, Tennessee, USA were represented among the donors. CD4+ T cells were enriched through magnetic negative selection, after which naive cells were positively selected on CD45RA and the remaining negative fraction served as the memory subset. After blood collection by leukapheresis, PBMCs were isolated using Ficoll-Histopaque density gradient centrifugation and then cryopreserved in the vapor phase of liquid nitrogen. Analytical flow cytometry was used to check the purity and quantity of each magnetically sorted T cell population. From each sorted fraction, genomic DNA was isolated and quantified by UV absorbance on a Nanodrop 2000c. Using the deep immunoSEQ assay, TCR CDR3 regions were amplified from genomic DNA by multiplex PCR. Genomic DNA extracted from each cell subset was distributed evenly over all wells of several immunoSEQ 96-well plates, and each plate served as one replicate. For sorted subsets, each replicate PCR was loaded with around 220 ng genomic DNA, equivalent to approximately 33,000 T cell genomes. The purified libraries were quantified using a Qubit 3.0 fluorometer, sized with a Bioanalyzer 2100, and then quantified again using the KAPA Library Quantification kit. Every immunoSEQ 96-well plate was sequenced on a dedicated single-read 150-cycle Illumina NextSeq 550 flow cell. The authors' pipeline ran thus. Because only junctional sequences without quality scores were contained in the immunoSEQ output, filtering matching that applied to full-length reads could not be performed. To assign V/J genes and CDR3, sequences were annotated against IMGT germline references using PyIR, a Python wrapper for IgBLAST v1.9. Any read was removed if the V/J assignment was weak (E-value above 1e-6), the CDR3 was missing, or the read contained stop codons, out-of-frame junctions, or ambiguous translated residues. V3J clonotypes were defined as sequences sharing an identical inferred V gene, J gene, and CDR3 amino acid sequence. Percentage overlap between repertoires was computed as shared unique clonotypes divided by the size of the smaller repertoire. RTK rarefaction, the Chao1 estimator, and Recon v2.1 estimates of unobserved clonotypes were used to assess repertoire richness. Generation probabilities were computed with OLGA for all TCRbeta clonotypes obtained by the gDNA method from several donors. The table comes from immuneACCESS by way of TCRdb, which keeps in-frame sequences with V and J called. Part of the clones is missing from these tables; in studies checked, under half for an unresolved V gene and the rest for unknown reasons. For V, J and clone size, that table is used; D and trimming come from the DNA. Within this sample are roughly 2 million clones, with 85% to 95% of them counted one time only. The ten biggest clones cover more than 0.1% of the sample.

The sample was naive CD4+ T cells sorted from blood. The cell subset or site label of this sample denotes: CD45RA+ positively selected. The receptor's source is a man aged 18 to 35 in good health.

The CDR3 amino acid sequence is: CASTPAGLGSYEQYF. The DNA sequence is as follows: TGTGCCAGCACCCCTGCCGGGCTTGGGTCCTACGAGCAGTACTTC. This sequence uses TRBV28 and TRBJ2-7; no D gene is confidently identified. V loses 7 bases of germline sequence and J loses 1 base, and the interval between the two ends is 17 bases. The CDR3 runs 15 amino acids, cysteine and phenylalanine included. The sequence is cut down to CDR3 DNA, 45 bases in frame from base 1. Per the germline V gene, MDHEN is the CDR1 and SYDVKM is the CDR2.